This T cell receptor (beta chain) was identified in a study of CD8+CD57+ T cells in acquired aplastic anemia. On this clonotype itself: The junction shows a germline mismatch at one end, possibly a read error.

Genomic DNA constituted the template upon which TCR beta VDJ and CDR3 profiling was performed. TCRdb itself ran the reads through MiXCR, one entry per CDR3 protein. The sample consists of approximately 150,000 distinct CDR3 sequences, 71% of them appearing once. Individuals selected for sequencing had exhibited CD8+CD57+ cell expansion on flow cytometry. Material: sorted CD4+, CD8+, or CD8+CD57+ T cells (not recorded which) from PBMCs. This TCR derives from a human donor with aplastic anemia.

The chain's CDR3 is CASSPNPGQAYGYTF. DNA of the CDR3: TGCGCCAGCAGCCCGAACCCGGGACAGGCGTATGGCTACACCTTC. The chain combines TRBV7-9 with TRBJ1-2, with 8 bases matching TRBD1. This CDR3 is built from 15 residues. Germline V gene lookup returns CDR1 SEHNR and CDR2 FQNEAQ (reference sequence).